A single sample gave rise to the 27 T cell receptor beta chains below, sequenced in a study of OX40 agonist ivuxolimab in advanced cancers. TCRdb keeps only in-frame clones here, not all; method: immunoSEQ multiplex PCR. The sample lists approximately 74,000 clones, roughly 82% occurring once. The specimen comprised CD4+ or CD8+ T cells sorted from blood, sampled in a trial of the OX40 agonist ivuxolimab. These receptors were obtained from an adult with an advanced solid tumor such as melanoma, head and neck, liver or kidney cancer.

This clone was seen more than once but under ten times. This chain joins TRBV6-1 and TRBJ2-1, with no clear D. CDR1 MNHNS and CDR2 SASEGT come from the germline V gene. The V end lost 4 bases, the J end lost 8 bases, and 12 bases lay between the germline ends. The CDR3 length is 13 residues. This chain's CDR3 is CASSAYFTDEQFF. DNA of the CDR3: TGTGCCAGCAGTGCTTACTTCACGGATGAGCAGTTCTTC.

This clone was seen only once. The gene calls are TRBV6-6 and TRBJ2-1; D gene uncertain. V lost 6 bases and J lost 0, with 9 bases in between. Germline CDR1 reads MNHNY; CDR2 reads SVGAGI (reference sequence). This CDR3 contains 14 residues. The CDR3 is CASSTLGSYNEQFF. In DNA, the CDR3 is TGTGCCAGCAGCACTTTGGGCTCCTACAATGAGCAGTTCTTC.

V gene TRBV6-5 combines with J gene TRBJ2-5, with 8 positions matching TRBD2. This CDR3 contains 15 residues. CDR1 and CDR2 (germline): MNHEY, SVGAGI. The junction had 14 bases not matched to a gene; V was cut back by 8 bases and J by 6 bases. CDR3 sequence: CASRKLAAEGKTQYF. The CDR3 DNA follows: TGTGCCAGCCGGAAACTAGCGGCCGAGGGGAAGACCCAGTACTTC.

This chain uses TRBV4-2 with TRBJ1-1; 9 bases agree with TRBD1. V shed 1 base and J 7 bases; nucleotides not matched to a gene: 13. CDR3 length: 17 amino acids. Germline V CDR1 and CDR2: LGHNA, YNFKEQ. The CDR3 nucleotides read TGTGCCAGCAGCCAAGGATTATCTAGGACAGGGGATAGTGAAGCTTTCTTT. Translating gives CASSQGLSRTGDSEAFF.

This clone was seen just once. CDR3 sequence (DNA): TGTGCCAGCAGACCCCGACTTGCCCCCTACAATGAGCAGTTCTTC. Its protein product is CASRPRLAPYNEQFF. The chain combines TRBV7-9 with TRBJ2-1; D gene uncertain. The germline V and J ends were trimmed by 6 bases and 2 bases, with 14 bases remaining between them. The CDR3 extends over 15 amino acids. Germline V CDR1 and CDR2: SEHNR, FQNEAQ (reference sequence).

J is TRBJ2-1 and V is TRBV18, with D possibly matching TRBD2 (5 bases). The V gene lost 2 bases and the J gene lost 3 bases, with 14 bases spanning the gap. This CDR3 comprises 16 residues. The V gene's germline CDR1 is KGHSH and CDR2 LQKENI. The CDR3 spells CASSPGGFEIYNEQFF. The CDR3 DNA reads TGTGCCAGCTCACCAGGAGGATTCGAAATCTACAATGAGCAGTTCTTC.

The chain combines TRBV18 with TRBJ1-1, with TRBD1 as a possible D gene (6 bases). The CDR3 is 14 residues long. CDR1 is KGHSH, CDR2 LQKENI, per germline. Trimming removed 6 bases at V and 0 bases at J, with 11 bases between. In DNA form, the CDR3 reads TGTGCCAGCTCCGCGGACAGTATGAACACTGAAGCTTTCTTT. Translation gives CASSADSMNTEAFF. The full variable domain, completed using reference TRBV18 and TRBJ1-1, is NAGVMQNPRHLVRRRGQEARLRCSPMKGHSHVYWYRQLPEEGLKFMVYLQKENIIDESGMPKERFSAEFPKEGPSILRIQQVVRGDSAAYFCASSADSMNTEAFFGQGTRLTVV.

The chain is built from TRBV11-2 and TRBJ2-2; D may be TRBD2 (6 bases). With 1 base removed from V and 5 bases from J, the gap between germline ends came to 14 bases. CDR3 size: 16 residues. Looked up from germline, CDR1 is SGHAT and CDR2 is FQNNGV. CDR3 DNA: TGTGCCAGCAGCTTAGGGCCGTCAGGGAGGACCGGGGAGCTGTTTTTT. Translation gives CASSLGPSGRTGELFF.

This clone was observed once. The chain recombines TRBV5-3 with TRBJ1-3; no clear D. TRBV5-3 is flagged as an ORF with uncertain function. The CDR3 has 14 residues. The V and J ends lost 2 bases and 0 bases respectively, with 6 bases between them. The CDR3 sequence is CARSFGSSGNTIYF. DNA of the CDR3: TGTGCCAGAAGCTTTGGCAGCTCTGGAAACACCATATATTTT.

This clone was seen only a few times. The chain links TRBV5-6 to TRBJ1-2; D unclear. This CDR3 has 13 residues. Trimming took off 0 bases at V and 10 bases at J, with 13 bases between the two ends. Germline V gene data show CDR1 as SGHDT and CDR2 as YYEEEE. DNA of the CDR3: TGTGCCAGCAGCTTGGCCGGTCTTACCTACTACACCTTC. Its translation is CASSLAGLTYYTF.

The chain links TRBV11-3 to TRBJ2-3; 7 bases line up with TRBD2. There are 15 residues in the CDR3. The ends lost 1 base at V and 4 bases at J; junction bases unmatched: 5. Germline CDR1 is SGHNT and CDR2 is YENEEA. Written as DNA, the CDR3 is TGTGCCAGCAGCTTAGGGGAGGGCCAGCCAGATACGCAGTATTTT. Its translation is CASSLGEGQPDTQYF.

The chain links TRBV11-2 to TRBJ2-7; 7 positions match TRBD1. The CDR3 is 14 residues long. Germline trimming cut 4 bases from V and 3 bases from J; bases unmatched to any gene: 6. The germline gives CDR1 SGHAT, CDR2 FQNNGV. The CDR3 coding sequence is TGTGCCAGCAGCTCTGGGCAGGGGGACTACGAGCAGTACTTC. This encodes CASSSGQGDYEQYF.

In nucleotides, the CDR3 is TGTGCCAGCAGTGAGGCTAGCGGGTGGCAGGGCGAGCAGTACTTC. It encodes CASSEASGWQGEQYF. The gene calls are TRBV2 and TRBJ2-7, with 8 bases that match TRBD2. Unmatched junction bases numbered 10, after V lost 3 bases and J lost 6 bases. CDR1 is SNHLY, CDR2 FYNNEI, per germline. The CDR3 covers 15 residues.

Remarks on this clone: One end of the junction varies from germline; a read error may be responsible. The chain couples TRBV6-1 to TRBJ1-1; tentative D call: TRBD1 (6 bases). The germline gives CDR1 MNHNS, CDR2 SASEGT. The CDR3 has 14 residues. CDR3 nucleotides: TGTGCCAGCAGGGAAGGGGGGGCGAGGACTGAAGCTTTCTTT. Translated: CASREGGARTEAFF.

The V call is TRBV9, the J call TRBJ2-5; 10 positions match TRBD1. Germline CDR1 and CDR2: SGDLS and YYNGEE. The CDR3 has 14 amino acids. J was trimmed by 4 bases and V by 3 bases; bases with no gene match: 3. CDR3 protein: CASSAGQGLETQYF. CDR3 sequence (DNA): TGTGCCAGCAGCGCGGGACAGGGGTTAGAGACCCAGTACTTC. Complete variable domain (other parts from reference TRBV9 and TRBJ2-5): DSGVTQTPKHLITATGQRVTLRCSPRSGDLSVYWYQQSLDQGLQFLIQYYNGEERAKGNILERFSAQQFPDLHSELNLSSLELGDSALYFCASSAGQGLETQYFGPGTRLLVL.

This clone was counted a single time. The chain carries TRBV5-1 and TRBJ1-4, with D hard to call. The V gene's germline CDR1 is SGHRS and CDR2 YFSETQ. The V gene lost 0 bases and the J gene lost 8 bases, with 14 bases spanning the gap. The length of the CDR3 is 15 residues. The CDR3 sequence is CASSLGLIKGEKLFF. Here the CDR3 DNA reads TGCGCCAGCAGCTTGGGCCTGATAAAAGGGGAAAAACTGTTTTTT.

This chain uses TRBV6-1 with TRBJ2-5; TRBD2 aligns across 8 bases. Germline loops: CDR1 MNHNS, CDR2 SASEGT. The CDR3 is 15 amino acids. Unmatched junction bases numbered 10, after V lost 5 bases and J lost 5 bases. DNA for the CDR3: TGTGCCAGCAGTCGGGGGGGAGGAGTGGAGGAGACCCAGTACTTC. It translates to CASSRGGGVEETQYF.

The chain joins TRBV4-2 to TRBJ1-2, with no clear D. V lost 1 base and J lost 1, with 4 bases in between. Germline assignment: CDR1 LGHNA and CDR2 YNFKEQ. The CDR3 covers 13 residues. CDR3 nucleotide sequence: TGTGCCAGCAGCCAAGGGGATAACTATGGCTACACCTTC. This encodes CASSQGDNYGYTF.

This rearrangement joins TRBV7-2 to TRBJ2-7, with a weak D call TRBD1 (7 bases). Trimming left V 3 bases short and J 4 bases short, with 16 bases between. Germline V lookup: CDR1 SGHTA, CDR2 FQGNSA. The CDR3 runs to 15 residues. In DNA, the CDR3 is TGTGCCAGCAGCTTTGACAGGGACTCAGTGTACGAGCAGTACTTC. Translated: CASSFDRDSVYEQYF.

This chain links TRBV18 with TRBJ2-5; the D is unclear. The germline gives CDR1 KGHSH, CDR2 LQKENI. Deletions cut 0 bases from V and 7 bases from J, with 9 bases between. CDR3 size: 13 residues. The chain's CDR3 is CASSPPSYGTQYF. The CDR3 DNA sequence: TGTGCCAGCTCACCACCGAGTTACGGGACCCAGTACTTC.

In DNA form, the CDR3 reads TGTGCCACCAGCAGAGTTCCTAGCGGGAGAGAGACCCAGTACTTC. Protein product: CATSRVPSGRETQYF. V and J are TRBV15 and TRBJ2-5, with 10 bases fitting TRBD2. Germline V gene sequence: CDR1 LNHNV, CDR2 YYDKDF (reference sequence). The V segment lost 1 base and the J segment 4 bases; nucleotides outside the gene matches: 3. The CDR3 has 15 amino acids.

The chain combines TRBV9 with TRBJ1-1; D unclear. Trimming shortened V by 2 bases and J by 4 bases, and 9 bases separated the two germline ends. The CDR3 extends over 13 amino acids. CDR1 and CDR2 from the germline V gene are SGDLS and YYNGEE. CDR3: CASSVRLSTEAFF. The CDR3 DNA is TGTGCCAGCAGCGTTCGGTTAAGCACTGAAGCTTTCTTT.

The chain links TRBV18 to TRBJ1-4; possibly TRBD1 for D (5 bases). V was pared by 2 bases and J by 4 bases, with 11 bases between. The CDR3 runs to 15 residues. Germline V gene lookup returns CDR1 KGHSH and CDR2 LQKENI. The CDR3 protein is CASSPERGLNEKLFF. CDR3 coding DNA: TGTGCCAGCTCACCAGAAAGGGGTCTTAATGAAAAACTGTTTTTT.

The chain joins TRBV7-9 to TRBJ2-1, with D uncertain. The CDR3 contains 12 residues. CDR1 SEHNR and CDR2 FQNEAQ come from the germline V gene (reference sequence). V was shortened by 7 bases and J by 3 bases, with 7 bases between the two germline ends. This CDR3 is CASTAIYNEQFF. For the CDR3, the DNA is TGTGCCAGCACCGCAATCTACAATGAGCAGTTCTTC.

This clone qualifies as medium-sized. The CDR3 DNA is TGTGCCAGCAGCCTTTTGGGAGTTGGTTCACCCCTCCACTTT. Translation: CASSLLGVGSPLHF. This sequence joins TRBV6-5 and TRBJ1-6; D remains ambiguous. Per the germline V gene, CDR1 is MNHEY and CDR2 is SVGAGI. The CDR3 runs to 14 residues. V shed 6 bases and J shed 9 bases, with 15 bases lying between them.

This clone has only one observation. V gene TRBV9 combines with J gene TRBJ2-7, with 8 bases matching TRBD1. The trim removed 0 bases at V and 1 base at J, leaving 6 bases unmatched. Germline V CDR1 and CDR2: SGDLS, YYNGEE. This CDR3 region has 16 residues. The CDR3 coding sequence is TGTGCCAGCAGCGTAGGGATAGGACAGGGATCCTACGAGCAGTACTTC. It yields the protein CASSVGIGQGSYEQYF.

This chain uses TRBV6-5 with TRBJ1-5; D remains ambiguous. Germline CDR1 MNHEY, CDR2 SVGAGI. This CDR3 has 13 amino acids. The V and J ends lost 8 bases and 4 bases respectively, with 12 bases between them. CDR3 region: CASRRLGNQPQHF. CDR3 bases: TGTGCCAGCCGTAGGTTGGGAAATCAGCCCCAGCATTTT.